The clone carrying this T cell receptor (beta chain) turned up a few times. As yet, its antigen is unknown. This entry is derived from a study of T cell repertoires in cytomegalovirus infection. CDR1 and CDR2 (germline): MGHRA, YSYEKL. V shed 2 bases and J 3 bases; nucleotides not matched to a gene: 6. This CDR3 spans 15 amino acids. TCRdb reanalysed the reads using MiXCR and keeps one entry per CDR3 protein. The data hold roughly 280,000 distinct CDR3 sequences, with approximately 22% observed a single time. This sequence originates from a human donor in good health (CMV status not recorded). Some clones in this sample may be carry-over from other donors' samples. The sample in question was cultured PBMCs, obtained from culture after CMV antigen stimulation. This chain joins TRBV4-1 and TRBJ1-1; 7 nucleotides line up with TRBD1. CDR3 in DNA: TGCGCCAGCAGCCAAAAAAGGGGGCGCGACACTGAAGCTTTCTTT. Translated, it gives CASSQKRGRDTEAFF.